The clone carrying this T cell receptor beta chain was seen repeatedly, ten times or more. These data come from a study of T cells in Graves' hyperthyroidism and ophthalmopathy. Losses at the gene ends were 5 bases for V and 9 bases for J; bases not matched to a gene: 8. The CDR3 length is 15 residues. Amplification of TCR beta CDR3 regions used RNA as the template. The primer set for the first-round RT-PCR of the TCR CDR3 was HTBI. TCRdb re-derived calls from the multiplex PCR reads in MiXCR, one entry per CDR3 protein. The sample lists 370,000 or so distinct CDR3 sequences; approximately 15% were seen once.

V usage is TRBV12-3 or TRBV12-4 and J usage is TRBJ1-6; 9 bases fit TRBD1. The receptor's source is a man aged 25 to 40 with Graves' hyperthyroidism that later progressed to Graves' ophthalmopathy. Sequencing was carried out using blood. CDR3 amino acids: CASSTGTGKGSPLHF. The DNA for the CDR3 is TGTGCCAGCAGTACAGGGACAGGGAAGGGTTCACCCCTCCACTTT.